Below are 3 T cell receptor beta chains sequenced from a single sample in a study of blood T cell repertoires in COVID-19. TCRdb keeps only in-frame clones here, not all; method: immunoSEQ multiplex PCR. Found here are roughly 440,000 clones, approximately 88% of them singletons; the top ten hold around 12%. Sequenced: peripheral blood. The receptors derive from a woman aged 50 to 65 with COVID-19, enrolled during active disease.

The chain is built from TRBV3-1 (or the pseudogene TRBV3-2) and TRBJ1-3, with D unresolved. CDR1 and CDR2 (germline): LGHDT, YNNKEL (reference sequence). V gave up 0 bases and J gave up 3 bases, with 6 bases separating them. The CDR3 consists of 14 residues. As DNA, the CDR3 is TGTGCCAGCAGCCAAGAGACTAGTGGAAACACCATATATTTT. Translated, it gives CASSQETSGNTIYF.

The chain combines TRBV2 with TRBJ2-4, with TRBD2 as a possible D gene (5 bases). The CDR3 sequence is 18 residues long. Germline V gene data show CDR1 as SNHLY and CDR2 as FYNNEI. V gave up 5 bases and J gave up 3 bases, with 23 bases separating them. DNA of the CDR3: TGTGCCAGCAGTCGCCGTACGGGGAAGGAATTGGGCAAAAACATTCAGTACTTC. Protein: CASSRRTGKELGKNIQYF.

V gene TRBV6-4 combines with J gene TRBJ1-2; the match to TRBD1 covers 12 bases. The germline V gene encodes CDR1 MRHNA and CDR2 SNTAGT. J lost 4 bases, V lost 5 bases, and 14 bases had no gene match. The CDR3 consists of 18 residues. This CDR3 reads CASSPSPGTGGASYGYTF. CDR3 bases: TGTGCCAGCAGTCCTTCCCCCGGGACAGGGGGCGCGAGCTATGGCTACACCTTC.